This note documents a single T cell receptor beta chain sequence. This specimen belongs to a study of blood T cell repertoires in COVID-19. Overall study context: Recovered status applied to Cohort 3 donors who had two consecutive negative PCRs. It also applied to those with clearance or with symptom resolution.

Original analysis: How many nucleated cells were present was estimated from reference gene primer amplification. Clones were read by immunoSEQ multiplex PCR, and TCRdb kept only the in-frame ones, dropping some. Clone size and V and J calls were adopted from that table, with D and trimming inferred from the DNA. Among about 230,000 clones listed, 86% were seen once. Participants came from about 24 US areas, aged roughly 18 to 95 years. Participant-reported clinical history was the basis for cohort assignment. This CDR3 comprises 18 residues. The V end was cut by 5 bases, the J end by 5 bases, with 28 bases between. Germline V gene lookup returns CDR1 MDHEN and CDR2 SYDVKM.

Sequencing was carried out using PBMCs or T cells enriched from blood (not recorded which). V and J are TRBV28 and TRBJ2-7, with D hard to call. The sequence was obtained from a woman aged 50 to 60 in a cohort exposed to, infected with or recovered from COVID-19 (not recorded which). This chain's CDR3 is CASSLYHQTLTNSHEQYF. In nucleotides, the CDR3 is TGTGCCAGCAGTCTCTACCACCAGACACTCACCAACTCACACGAGCAGTACTTC.